This TCR beta chain was identified in a study of blood T cells in healthy people across ages. Study details: Researchers report that template switching captured about one barcoded beta molecule per two T cells.

This CDR3 is 13 amino acids long. V lost 11 bases to trimming and J lost 4 bases; unmatched junction nucleotides: 9. In germline, CDR1 is SGHTA, CDR2 FQGNSA. A word on this clonotype: The antigen remains unidentified.

Using a J-beta primer mix together with a sample-barcoded 5' primer, a second PCR was run for roughly 7 to 12 cycles. Researchers report that each sample yielded at least 3 million CDR3-containing paired-end reads. Each CDR3 protein gets one entry after TCRdb re-called the 5' RACE reads with MiXCR. The sample includes 780,000 or so distinct CDR3 sequences, 56% of them seen just once. Study-wide points: The study found more naive CD4+ cells and higher diversity in long-lived than aged donors. TCR beta diversity per million T cells fell roughly linearly with age.

This receptor was taken from a man in his forties in good health. The source material was blood. The rearrangement links TRBV7-2 to TRBJ1-1; 8 bases fit TRBD1. CDR3 sequence reads: CASGQGAGTEAFF. Here the CDR3 DNA reads TGTGCCTCGGGGCAGGGGGCGGGCACTGAAGCTTTCTTT.